Sequencing of this T cell receptor (beta chain) was carried out in a study of OX40 agonist ivuxolimab in advanced cancers. At the level of the whole study: Ivuxolimab was an agonistic, fully human IgG2 monoclonal antibody directed against OX40 (CD134), a costimulatory receptor. Among the roughly 52 dose-escalation patients, some 20 had hepatocellular carcinoma, 15 or so melanoma, 9 renal cell carcinoma and 9 head and neck cancer. A male proportion of about 79% and a mean age of 60 years, ranging from roughly 20 to 80, were recorded for the dose-escalation cohort. The paper reports the monotherapy dose-escalation portion (N of about 54 patients) of the phase I ivuxolimab trial. Prior anti-PD-1, anti-PD-L1 or anti-CTLA-4 therapy was permitted, and checkpoint inhibitors had been received by less than 45% of dose-escalation patients. Peripheral TCRbeta sequencing was intended to test whether TCR sequence diversity was altered and clonal T-cell expansion was caused by ivuxolimab. Intravenous ivuxolimab was administered to patients every 2 weeks at six dose levels: 0.01, 0.1, 0.3, 1.5, 3 and 10 mg/kg. Three dose-escalation patients achieved partial responses, one with hepatocellular carcinoma and two with cutaneous melanoma. General study outcomes and caveats: In the 0.1-3.0 mg/kg groups, partial responders were among the patients with the lowest normalized peripheral clonal expansion, particularly in CD8+ T cells. Low levels of normalized T-cell clonal expansion were also shown by some nonresponding patients. At doses from 0.1 to 3.0 mg/kg, clonal expansion was seen in both CD4+ and CD8+ blood T cells between baseline and week 6. After ivuxolimab, more expanded clones were found on average in CD8+ T cells than in CD4+ T cells. Which antigens the clonally expanded peripheral T cells were specific for was not determined.

To sequence the TCRbeta CDR3 region, genomic DNA was isolated from the sorted cells. TCRbeta CDR3 regions were sequenced using the immunoSEQ Assay. In its TCRdb copy, this immuneACCESS table keeps in-frame sequences only and misses some clones. Where compared with another copy, unresolved V genes explain less than half of these, and the others have no known cause. Counted in this sample were roughly 67,000 clones; approximately 91% of them appeared once. Together, the top ten hold around 0.8% of the sample. With respect to this clone: The clone's antigen remains unknown. No base qualities exist here, and no much larger clone lies one base off it.

Patients with autoimmune disease history or receiving systemic immunosuppression were excluded from the trial. In every dose cohort, peripheral blood was drawn for TCR sequencing at baseline, cycle 4 day 1, and cycle 7 day 1. Samples were obtained from an open-label, multicenter, first-in-human phase I dose-escalation trial of ivuxolimab. Adults with locally advanced or metastatic melanoma, renal cell, hepatocellular, or head and neck squamous cell carcinoma were enrolled in the trial. Before TCR sequencing, CD4+ T cells and CD8+ T cells were sorted from peripheral blood as separate populations. The CDR3 runs 13 residues from the cysteine to the phenylalanine. The only DNA kept is the CDR3, 39 bases in frame from the first base. Sequences MNHEY (CDR1) and SMNVEV (CDR2) are obtained from the germline V gene (reference sequence). The germline ends are 14 bases apart after V is trimmed by 5 bases and J by 6 bases.

The receptor comes from an adult with an advanced solid tumor such as melanoma, head and neck, liver or kidney cancer. Sequencing used CD4+ or CD8+ T cells sorted from blood, obtained in a trial of the OX40 agonist ivuxolimab. The receptor chain draws on TRBV27 and TRBJ2-7; the D region possibly corresponds to TRBD1 (5 bases align). The CDR3 region: CASSSSRGIEQYF. The nucleotide sequence reads as follows: TGTGCCAGCAGTAGCTCAAGGGGTATCGAGCAGTACTTC.